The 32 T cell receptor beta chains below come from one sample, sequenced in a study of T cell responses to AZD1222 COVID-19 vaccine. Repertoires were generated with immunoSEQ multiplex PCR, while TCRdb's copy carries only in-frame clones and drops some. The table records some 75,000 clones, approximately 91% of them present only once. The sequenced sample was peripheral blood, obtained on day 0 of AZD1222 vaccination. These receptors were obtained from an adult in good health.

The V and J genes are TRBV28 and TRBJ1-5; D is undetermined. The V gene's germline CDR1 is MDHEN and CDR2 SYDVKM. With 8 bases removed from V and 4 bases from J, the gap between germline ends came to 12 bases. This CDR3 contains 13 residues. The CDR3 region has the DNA TGTGCCAGCGCCTATGGGAGGAATCAGCCCCAGCATTTT. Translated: CASAYGRNQPQHF.

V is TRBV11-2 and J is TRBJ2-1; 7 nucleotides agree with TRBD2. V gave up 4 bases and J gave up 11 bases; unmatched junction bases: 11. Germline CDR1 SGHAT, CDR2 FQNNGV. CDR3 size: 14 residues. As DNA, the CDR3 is TGTGCCAGCAGCTCACGGGACTATACCCCGAAGCAGTTCTTC. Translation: CASSSRDYTPKQFF.

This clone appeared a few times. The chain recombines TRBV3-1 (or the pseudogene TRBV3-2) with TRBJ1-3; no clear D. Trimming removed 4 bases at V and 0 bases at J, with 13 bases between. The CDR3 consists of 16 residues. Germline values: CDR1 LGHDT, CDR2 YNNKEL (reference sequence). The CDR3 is CASSPRRLNSGNTIYF. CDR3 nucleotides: TGTGCCAGCAGCCCCCGCAGGCTCAACTCTGGAAACACCATATATTTT.

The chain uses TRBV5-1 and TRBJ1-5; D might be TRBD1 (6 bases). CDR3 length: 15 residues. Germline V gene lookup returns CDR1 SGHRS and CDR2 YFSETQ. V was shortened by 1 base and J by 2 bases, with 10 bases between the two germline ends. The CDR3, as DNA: TGCGCCAGCAGCTTGTATGGGGGCGGCAATCAGCCCCAGCATTTT. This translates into CASSLYGGGNQPQHF.

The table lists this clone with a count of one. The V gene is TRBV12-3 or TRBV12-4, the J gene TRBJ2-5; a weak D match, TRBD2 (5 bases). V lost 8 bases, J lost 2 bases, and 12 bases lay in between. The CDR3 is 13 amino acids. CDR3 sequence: CASGSSLQETQYF. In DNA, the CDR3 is TGTGCCAGCGGGTCTAGCCTGCAAGAGACCCAGTACTTC.

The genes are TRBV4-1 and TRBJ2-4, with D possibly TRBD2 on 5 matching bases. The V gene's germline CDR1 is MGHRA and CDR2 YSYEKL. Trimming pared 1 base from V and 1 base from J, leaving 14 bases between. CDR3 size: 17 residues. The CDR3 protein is CASSQGWPGLAKNIQYF. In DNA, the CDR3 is TGCGCCAGCAGCCAAGGGTGGCCGGGGTTGGCCAAAAACATTCAGTACTTC.

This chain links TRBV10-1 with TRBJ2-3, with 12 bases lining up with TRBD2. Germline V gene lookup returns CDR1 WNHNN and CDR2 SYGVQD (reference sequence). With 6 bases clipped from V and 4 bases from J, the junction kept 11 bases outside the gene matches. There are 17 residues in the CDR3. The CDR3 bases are TGCGCCAGCAGGAACCCGCTAGCGGGAGGGCCGTCAGATACGCAGTATTTT. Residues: CASRNPLAGGPSDTQYF.

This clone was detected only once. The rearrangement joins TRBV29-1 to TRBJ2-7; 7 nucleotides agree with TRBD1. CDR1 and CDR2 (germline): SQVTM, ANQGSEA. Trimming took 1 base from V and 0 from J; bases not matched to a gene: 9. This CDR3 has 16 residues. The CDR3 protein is CSVEGLKRDSSYEQYF. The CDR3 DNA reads TGCAGCGTTGAAGGCCTAAAAAGGGACAGCTCCTACGAGCAGTACTTC.

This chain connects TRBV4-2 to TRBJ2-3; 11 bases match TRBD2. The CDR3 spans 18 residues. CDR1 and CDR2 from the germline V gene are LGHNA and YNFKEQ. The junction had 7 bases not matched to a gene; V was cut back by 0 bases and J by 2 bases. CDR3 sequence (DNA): TGTGCCAGCAGCCAAGAAGGGGTAGCGGGAGGGCCCACAGATACGCAGTATTTT. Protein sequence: CASSQEGVAGGPTDTQYF.

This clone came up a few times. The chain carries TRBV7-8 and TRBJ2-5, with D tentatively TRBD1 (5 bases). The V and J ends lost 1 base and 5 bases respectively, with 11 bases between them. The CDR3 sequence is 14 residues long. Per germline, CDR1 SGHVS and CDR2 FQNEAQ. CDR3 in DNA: TGTGCCAGCAGCTTAGGAGAAGGGGATGAGACCCAGTACTTC. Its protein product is CASSLGEGDETQYF.

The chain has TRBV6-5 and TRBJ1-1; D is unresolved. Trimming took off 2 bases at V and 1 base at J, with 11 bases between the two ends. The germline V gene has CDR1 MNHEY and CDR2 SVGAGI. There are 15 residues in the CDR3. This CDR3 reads CASSYGSRTNTEAFF. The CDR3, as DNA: TGTGCCAGCAGTTACGGTTCCCGGACGAACACTGAAGCTTTCTTT.

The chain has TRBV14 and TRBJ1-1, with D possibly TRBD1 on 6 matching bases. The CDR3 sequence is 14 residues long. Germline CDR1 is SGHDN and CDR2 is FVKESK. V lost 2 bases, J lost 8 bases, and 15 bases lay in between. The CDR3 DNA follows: TGTGCCAGCAGCCAATCTTCTCCGGGACAAGAAGCTTTCTTT. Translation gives CASSQSSPGQEAFF.

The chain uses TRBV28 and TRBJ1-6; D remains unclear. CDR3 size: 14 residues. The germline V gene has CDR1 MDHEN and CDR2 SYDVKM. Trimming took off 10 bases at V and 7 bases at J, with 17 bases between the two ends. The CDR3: CATKPGSENSPLHF. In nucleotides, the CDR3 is TGTGCCACCAAACCCGGGTCAGAGAATTCACCCCTCCACTTT.

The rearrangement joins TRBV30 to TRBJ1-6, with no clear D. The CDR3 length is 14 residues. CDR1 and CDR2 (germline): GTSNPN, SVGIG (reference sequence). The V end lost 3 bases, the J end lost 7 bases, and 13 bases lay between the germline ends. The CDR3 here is CAWSLNTGNSPLHF. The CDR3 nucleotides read TGTGCCTGGAGCTTAAATACGGGGAATTCACCCCTCCACTTT.

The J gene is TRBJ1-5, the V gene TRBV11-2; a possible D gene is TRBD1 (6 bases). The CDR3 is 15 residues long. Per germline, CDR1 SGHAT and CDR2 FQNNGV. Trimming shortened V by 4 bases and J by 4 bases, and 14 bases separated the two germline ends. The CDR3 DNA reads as TGTGCCAGCAGCTCCGACGCACAGGGTAATCAGCCCCAGCATTTT. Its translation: CASSSDAQGNQPQHF. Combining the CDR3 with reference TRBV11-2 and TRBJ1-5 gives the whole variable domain EAGVAQSPRYKIIEKRQSVAFWCNPISGHATLYWYQQILGQGPKLLIQFQNNGVVDDSQLPKDRFSAERLKGVDSTLKIQPAKLEDSAVYLCASSSDAQGNQPQHFGDGTRLSIL.

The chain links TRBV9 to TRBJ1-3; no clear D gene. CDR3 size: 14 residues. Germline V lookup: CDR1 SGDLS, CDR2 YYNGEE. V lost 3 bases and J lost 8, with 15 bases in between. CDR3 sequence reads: CASSGPFDTDTIYF. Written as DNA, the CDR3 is TGTGCCAGCAGCGGGCCCTTTGACACCGACACCATATATTTT. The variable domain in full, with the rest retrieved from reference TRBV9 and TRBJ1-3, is DSGVTQTPKHLITATGQRVTLRCSPRSGDLSVYWYQQSLDQGLQFLIQYYNGEERAKGNILERFSAQQFPDLHSELNLSSLELGDSALYFCASSGPFDTDTIYFGEGSWLTVV.

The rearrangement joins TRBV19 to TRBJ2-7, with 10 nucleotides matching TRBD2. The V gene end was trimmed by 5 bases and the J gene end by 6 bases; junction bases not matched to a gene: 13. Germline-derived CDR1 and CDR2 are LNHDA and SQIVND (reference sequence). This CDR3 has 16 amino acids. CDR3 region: CASSGRTSGAHREQYF. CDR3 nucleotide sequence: TGTGCCAGTAGTGGCCGGACTAGCGGAGCCCATCGCGAGCAGTACTTC.

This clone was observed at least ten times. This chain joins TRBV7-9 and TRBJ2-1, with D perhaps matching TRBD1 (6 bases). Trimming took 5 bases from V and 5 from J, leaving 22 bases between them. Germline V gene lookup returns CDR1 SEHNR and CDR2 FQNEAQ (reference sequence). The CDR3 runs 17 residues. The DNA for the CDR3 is TGTGCCAGCAGCGAGATACCCGGCAGGGGCCCAAACAATGAGCAGTTCTTC. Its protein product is CASSEIPGRGPNNEQFF.

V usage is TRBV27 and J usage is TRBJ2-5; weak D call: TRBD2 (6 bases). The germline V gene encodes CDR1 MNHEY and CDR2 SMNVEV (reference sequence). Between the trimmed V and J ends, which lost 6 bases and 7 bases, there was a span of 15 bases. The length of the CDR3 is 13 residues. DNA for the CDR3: TGTGCCAGCAGCGGGACTCCAGCGGGGACCCAGTACTTC. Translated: CASSGTPAGTQYF.

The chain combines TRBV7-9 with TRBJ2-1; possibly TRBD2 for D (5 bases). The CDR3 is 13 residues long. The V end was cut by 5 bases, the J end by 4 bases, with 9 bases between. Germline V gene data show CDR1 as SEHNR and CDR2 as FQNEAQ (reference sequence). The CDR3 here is CASSPEEYNEQFF. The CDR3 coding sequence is TGTGCCAGCAGCCCGGAGGAATACAATGAGCAGTTCTTC.

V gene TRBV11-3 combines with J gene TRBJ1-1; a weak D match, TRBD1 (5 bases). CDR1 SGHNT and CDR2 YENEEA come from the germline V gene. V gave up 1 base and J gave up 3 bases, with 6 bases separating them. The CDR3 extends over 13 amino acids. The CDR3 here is CASSLVGDTEAFF. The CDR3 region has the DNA TGTGCCAGCAGCTTAGTGGGGGACACTGAAGCTTTCTTT.

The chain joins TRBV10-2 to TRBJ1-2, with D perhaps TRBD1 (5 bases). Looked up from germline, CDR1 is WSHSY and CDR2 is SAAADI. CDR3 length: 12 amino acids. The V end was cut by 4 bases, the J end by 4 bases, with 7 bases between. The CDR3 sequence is CASSGGGYGYTF. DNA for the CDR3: TGCGCCAGCAGTGGGGGCGGCTATGGCTACACCTTC.

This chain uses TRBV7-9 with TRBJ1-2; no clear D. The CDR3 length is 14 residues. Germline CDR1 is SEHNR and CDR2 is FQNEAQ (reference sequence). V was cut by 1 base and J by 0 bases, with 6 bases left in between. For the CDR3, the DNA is TGTGCCAGCAGCTTAGTTTCGGCTAACTATGGCTACACCTTC. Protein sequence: CASSLVSANYGYTF. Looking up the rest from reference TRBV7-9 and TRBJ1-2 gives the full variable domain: DTGVSQNPRHKITKRGQNVTFRCDPISEHNRLYWYRQTLGQGPEFLTYFQNEAQLEKSRLLSDRFSAERPKGSFSTLEIQRTEQGDSAMYLCASSLVSANYGYTFGSGTRLTVV.

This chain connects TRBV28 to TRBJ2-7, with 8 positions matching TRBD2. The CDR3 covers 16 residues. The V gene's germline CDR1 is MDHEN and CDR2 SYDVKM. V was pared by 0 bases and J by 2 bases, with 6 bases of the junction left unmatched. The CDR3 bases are TGTGCCAGCAGTTTATGGGGGACTAGATTCCCCTACGAGCAGTACTTC. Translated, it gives CASSLWGTRFPYEQYF.

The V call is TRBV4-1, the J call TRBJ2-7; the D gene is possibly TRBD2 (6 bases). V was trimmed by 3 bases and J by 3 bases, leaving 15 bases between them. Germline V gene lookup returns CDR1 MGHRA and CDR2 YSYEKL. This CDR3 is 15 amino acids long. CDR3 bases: TGCGCCAGCAGCCATCCGGGGAGCGGGCTCTACGAGCAGTACTTC. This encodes CASSHPGSGLYEQYF.

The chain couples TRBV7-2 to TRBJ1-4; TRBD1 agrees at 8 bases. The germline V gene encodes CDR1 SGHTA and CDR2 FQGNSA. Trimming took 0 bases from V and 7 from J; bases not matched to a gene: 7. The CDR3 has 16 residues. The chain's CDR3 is CASSLASGGWGEKLFF. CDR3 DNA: TGTGCCAGCAGCTTAGCATCAGGGGGCTGGGGTGAAAAACTGTTTTTT.

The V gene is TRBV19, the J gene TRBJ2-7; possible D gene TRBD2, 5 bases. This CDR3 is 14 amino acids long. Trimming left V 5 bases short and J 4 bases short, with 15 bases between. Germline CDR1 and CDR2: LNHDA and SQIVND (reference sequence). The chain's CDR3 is CASSERDQSYEQYF. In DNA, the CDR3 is TGTGCCAGTAGTGAGAGGGATCAGTCGTACGAGCAGTACTTC. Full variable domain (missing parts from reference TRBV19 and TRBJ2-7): DGGITQSPKYLFRKEGQNVTLSCEQNLNHDAMYWYRQDPGQGLRLIYYSQIVNDFQKGDIAEGYSVSREKKESFPLTVTSAQKNPTAFYLCASSERDQSYEQYFGPGTRLTVT.

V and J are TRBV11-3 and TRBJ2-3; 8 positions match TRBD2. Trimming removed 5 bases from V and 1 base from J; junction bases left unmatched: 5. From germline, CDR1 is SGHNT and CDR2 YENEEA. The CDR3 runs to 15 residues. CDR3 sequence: CASSQAGGRTDTQYF. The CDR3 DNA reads TGTGCCAGCAGCCAGGCGGGGGGCCGCACAGATACGCAGTATTTT.

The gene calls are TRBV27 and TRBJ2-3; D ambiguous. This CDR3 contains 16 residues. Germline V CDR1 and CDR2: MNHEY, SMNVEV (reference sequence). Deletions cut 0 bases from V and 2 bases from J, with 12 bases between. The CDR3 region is CASSLSPASATDTQYF. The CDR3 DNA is TGTGCCAGCAGTTTATCCCCGGCGAGCGCCACAGATACGCAGTATTTT.

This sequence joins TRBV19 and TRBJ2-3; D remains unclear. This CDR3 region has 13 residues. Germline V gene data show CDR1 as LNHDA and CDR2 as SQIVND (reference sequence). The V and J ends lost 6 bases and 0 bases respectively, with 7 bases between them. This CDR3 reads CASSGTSTDTQYF. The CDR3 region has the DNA TGTGCCAGTAGCGGAACTAGCACAGATACGCAGTATTTT.

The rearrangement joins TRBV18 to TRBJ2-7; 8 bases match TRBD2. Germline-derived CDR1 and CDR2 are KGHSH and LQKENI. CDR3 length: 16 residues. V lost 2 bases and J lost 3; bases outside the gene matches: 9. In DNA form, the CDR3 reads TGTGCCAGCTCACCATTCGGGACTAGGGGAGGCTACGAGCAGTACTTC. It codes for CASSPFGTRGGYEQYF. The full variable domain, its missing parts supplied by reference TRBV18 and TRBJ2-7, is NAGVMQNPRHLVRRRGQEARLRCSPMKGHSHVYWYRQLPEEGLKFMVYLQKENIIDESGMPKERFSAEFPKEGPSILRIQQVVRGDSAAYFCASSPFGTRGGYEQYFGPGTRLTVT.

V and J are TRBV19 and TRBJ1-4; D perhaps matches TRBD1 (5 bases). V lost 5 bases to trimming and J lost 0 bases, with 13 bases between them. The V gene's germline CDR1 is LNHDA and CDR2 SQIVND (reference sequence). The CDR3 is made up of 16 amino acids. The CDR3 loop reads CASSLLGTATNEKLFF. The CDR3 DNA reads TGTGCCAGTAGTCTACTAGGGACCGCAACTAATGAAAAACTGTTTTTT.